The clone carrying this T cell receptor (beta chain) appeared a single time. The CDR3 contains 15 residues. Germline V gives CDR1 SGDLS, CDR2 YYNGEE. V was pared by 0 bases and J by 5 bases, with 6 bases of the junction left unmatched. These data originate in a study of naive CD8 T cells in extremely preterm neonates. Here immunoSEQ multiplex PCR was the method, and the copy in TCRdb shows in-frame clones only, minus some. The sample includes 5,500 to 9,000 clones, 95% to 98% of them seen just once. The TCR was taken from a human donor in good health. This chain joins TRBV9 and TRBJ2-5, with TRBD2 identical over 8 bases. The source material was naive CD8+ T cells from blood. CDR3 residues: CASSVGLAGHETQYF. The CDR3 region has the DNA TGTGCCAGCAGCGTAGGTCTAGCGGGCCACGAGACCCAGTACTTC.